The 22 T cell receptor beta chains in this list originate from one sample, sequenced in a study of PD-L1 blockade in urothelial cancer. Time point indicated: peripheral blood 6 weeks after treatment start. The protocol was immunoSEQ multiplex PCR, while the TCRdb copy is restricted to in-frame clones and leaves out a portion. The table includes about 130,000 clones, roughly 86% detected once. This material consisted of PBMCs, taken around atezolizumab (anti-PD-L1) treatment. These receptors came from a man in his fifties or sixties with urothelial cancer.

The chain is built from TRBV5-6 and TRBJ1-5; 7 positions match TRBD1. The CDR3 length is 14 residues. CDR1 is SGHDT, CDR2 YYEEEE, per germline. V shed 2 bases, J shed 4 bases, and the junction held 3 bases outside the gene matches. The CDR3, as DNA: TGTGCCAGCAGCTTCGGACAGGCGAATCAGCCCCAGCATTTT. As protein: CASSFGQANQPQHF. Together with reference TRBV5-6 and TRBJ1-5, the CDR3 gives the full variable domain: DAGVTQSPTHLIKTRGQQVTLRCSPKSGHDTVSWYQQALGQGPQFIFQYYEEEERQRGNFPDRFSGHQFPNYSSELNVNALLLGDSALYLCASSFGQANQPQHFGDGTRLSIL.

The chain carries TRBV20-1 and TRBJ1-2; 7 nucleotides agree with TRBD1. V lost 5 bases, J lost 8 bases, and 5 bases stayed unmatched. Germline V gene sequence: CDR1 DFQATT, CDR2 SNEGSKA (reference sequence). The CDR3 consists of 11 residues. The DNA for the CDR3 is TGCAGTGCTTCAGGGGGGTGGGGCTACACCTTC. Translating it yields CSASGGWGYTF.

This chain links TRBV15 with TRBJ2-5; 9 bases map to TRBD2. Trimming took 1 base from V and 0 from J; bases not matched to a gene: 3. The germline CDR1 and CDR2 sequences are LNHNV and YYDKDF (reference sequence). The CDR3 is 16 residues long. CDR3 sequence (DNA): TGTGCCACCAGCAGAGGTCTAGCGGGGTACCAAGAGACCCAGTACTTC. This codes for CATSRGLAGYQETQYF.

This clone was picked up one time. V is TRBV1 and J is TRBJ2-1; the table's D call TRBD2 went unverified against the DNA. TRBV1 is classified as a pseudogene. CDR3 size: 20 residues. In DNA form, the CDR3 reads TGCACCAGCAGCCAAGGGAAAGGGGGACTAGCCCCACAACCCTACAATGAGCAGTTCTTC. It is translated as CTSSQGKGGLAPQPYNEQFF.

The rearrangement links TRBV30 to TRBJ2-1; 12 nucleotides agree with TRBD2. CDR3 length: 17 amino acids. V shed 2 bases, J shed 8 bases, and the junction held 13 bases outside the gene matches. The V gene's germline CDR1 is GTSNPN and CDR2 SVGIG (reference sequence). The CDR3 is CAWSMGRTSGNIDEQFF. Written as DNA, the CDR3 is TGTGCCTGGAGTATGGGAAGGACTAGCGGGAATATAGATGAGCAGTTCTTC. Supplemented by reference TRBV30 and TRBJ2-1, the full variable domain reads SQTIHQWPATLVQPVGSPLSLECTVEGTSNPNLYWYRQAAGRGLQLLFYSVGIGQISSEVPQNLSASRPQDRQFILSSKKLLLSDSGFYLCAWSMGRTSGNIDEQFFGPGTRLTVL.

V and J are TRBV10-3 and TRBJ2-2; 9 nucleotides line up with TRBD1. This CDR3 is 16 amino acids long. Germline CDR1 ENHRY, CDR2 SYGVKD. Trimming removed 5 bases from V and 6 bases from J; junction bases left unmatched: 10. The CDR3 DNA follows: TGTGCCATCAGTATGGGGGGACAGGGCCCCGCCGGGGAGCTGTTTTTT. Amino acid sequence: CAISMGGQGPAGELFF.

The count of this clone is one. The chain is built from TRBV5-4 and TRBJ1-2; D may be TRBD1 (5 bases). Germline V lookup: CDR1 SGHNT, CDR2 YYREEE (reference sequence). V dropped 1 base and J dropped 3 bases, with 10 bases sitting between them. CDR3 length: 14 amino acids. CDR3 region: CASSLPGRDYGYTF. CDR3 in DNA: TGTGCCAGCAGCTTGCCAGGGAGGGACTATGGCTACACCTTC.

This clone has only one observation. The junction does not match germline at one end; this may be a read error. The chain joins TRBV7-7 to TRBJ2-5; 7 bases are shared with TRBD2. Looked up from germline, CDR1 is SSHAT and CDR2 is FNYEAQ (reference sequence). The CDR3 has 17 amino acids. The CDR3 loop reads CASSAYGTTFGQETQYF. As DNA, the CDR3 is TGTGCTAGCAGCGCATACGGGACTACCTTCGGGCAAGAGACCCAGTACTTC. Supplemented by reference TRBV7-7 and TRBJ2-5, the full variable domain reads GAGVSQSPRYKVTKRGQDVTLRCDPISSHATLYWYQQALGQGPEFLTYFNYEAQPDKSGLPSDRFSAERPEGSISTLTIQRTEQRDSAMYRCASSAYGTTFGQETQYFGPGTRLLVL.

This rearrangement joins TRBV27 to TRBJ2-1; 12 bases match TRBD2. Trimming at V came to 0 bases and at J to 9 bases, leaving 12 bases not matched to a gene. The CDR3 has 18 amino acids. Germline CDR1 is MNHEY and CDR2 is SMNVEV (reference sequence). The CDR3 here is CASSLSFPSGRAGGEQFF. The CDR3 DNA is TGTGCCAGCAGTTTATCATTCCCTAGCGGGAGGGCCGGTGGTGAGCAGTTCTTC.

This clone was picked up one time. CDR3 protein: CASSSQGYNEQFF. DNA for the CDR3: TGTGCCAGCAGCTCACAGGGTTACAATGAGCAGTTCTTC. The V call is TRBV7-3, the J call TRBJ2-1, with a possible D match to TRBD1 (6 bases). The V and J ends lost 4 bases and 4 bases respectively, with 8 bases between them. Germline CDR1 reads SGHTA; CDR2 reads FQGTGA. This CDR3 has 13 residues.

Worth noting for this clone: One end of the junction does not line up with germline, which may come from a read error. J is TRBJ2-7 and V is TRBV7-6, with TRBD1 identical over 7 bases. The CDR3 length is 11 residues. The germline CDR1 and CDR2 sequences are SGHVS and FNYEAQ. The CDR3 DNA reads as TGTGCCAGCAGCTATGGGACAGTCGTGCACTTC. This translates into CASSYGTVVHF.

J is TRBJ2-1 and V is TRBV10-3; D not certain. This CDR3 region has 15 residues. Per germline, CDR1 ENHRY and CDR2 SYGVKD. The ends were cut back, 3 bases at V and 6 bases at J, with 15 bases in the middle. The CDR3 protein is CAISDAGWLGNEQFF. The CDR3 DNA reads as TGTGCCATCAGTGATGCCGGGTGGTTGGGCAATGAGCAGTTCTTC.

Here the CDR3 DNA reads TGTGCCAGCAGCCAGGTCGGGGGGGCTGAAGCTTTCTTT. Amino acid sequence: CASSQVGGAEAFF. This chain joins TRBV7-3 and TRBJ1-1, with TRBD1 as a possible D gene (5 bases). The CDR3 runs to 13 residues. The V and J ends lost 5 bases and 6 bases respectively, with 13 bases between them. Germline V gene lookup returns CDR1 SGHTA and CDR2 FQGTGA.

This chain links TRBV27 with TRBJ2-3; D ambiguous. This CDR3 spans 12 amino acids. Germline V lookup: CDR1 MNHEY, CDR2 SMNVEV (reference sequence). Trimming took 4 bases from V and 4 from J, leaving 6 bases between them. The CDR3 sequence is CASSSVSDTQYF. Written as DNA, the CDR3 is TGTGCCAGCAGTTCCGTCTCAGATACGCAGTATTTT.

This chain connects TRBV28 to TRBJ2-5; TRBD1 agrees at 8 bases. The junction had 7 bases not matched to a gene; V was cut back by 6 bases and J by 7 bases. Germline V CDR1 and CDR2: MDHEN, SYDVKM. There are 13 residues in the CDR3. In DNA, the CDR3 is TGTGCCAGCAGGTCAGGGGGCAGGGGGACCCAGTACTTC. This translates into CASRSGGRGTQYF.

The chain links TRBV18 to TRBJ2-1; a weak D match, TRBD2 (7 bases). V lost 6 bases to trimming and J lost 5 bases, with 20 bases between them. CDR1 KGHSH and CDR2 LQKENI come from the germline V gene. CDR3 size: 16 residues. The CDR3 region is CASSPVPRGGNNEQFF. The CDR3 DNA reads TGTGCCAGCTCTCCCGTCCCGAGGGGGGGGAACAATGAGCAGTTCTTC.

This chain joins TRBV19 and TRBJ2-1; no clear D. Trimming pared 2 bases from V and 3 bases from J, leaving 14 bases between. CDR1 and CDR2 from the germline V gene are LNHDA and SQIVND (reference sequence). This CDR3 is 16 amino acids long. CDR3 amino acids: CASSISDGEYYNEQFF. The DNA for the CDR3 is TGTGCCAGTAGTATATCCGACGGAGAGTACTACAATGAGCAGTTCTTC. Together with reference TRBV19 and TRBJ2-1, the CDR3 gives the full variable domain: DGGITQSPKYLFRKEGQNVTLSCEQNLNHDAMYWYRQDPGQGLRLIYYSQIVNDFQKGDIAEGYSVSREKKESFPLTVTSAQKNPTAFYLCASSISDGEYYNEQFFGPGTRLTVL.

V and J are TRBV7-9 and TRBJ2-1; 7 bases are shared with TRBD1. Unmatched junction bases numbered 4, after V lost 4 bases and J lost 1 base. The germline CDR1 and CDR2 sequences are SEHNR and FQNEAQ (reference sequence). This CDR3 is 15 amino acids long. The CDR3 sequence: CASSWDRQSYNEQFF. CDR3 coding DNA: TGTGCCAGCAGCTGGGACAGACAATCCTACAATGAGCAGTTCTTC.

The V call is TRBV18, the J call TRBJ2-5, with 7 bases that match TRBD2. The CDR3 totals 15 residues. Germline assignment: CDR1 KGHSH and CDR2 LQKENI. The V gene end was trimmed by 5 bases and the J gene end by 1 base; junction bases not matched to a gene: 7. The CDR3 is CASSATPGGQETQYF. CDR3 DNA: TGTGCCAGCTCAGCGACTCCGGGGGGCCAAGAGACCCAGTACTTC. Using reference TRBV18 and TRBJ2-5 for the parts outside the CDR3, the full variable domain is NAGVMQNPRHLVRRRGQEARLRCSPMKGHSHVYWYRQLPEEGLKFMVYLQKENIIDESGMPKERFSAEFPKEGPSILRIQQVVRGDSAAYFCASSATPGGQETQYFGPGTRLLVL.

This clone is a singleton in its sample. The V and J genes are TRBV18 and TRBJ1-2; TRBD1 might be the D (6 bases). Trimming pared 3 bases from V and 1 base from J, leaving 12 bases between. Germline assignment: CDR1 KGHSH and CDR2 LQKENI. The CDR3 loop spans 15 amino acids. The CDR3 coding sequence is TGTGCCAGCTCACCCAGCAGGGGCGTTAACTATGGCTACACCTTC. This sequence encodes CASSPSRGVNYGYTF.

The DNA for the CDR3 is TGTGCCAGTGCCCCTTACACAGCCTATGGCTACACCTTC. This translates into CASAPYTAYGYTF. The chain employs TRBV19 and TRBJ1-2, with D uncertain. Germline V gene lookup returns CDR1 LNHDA and CDR2 SQIVND (reference sequence). The CDR3 sequence is 13 residues long. V was pared by 8 bases and J by 4 bases, with 14 bases between.

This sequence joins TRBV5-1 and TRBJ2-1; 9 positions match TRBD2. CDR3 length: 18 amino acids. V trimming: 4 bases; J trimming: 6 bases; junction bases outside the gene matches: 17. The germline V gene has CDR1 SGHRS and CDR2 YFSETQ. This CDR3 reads CASSRRGAGGPGSNEQFF. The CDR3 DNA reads TGCGCCAGCAGCCGCCGAGGTGCGGGAGGGCCAGGTAGCAATGAGCAGTTCTTC.